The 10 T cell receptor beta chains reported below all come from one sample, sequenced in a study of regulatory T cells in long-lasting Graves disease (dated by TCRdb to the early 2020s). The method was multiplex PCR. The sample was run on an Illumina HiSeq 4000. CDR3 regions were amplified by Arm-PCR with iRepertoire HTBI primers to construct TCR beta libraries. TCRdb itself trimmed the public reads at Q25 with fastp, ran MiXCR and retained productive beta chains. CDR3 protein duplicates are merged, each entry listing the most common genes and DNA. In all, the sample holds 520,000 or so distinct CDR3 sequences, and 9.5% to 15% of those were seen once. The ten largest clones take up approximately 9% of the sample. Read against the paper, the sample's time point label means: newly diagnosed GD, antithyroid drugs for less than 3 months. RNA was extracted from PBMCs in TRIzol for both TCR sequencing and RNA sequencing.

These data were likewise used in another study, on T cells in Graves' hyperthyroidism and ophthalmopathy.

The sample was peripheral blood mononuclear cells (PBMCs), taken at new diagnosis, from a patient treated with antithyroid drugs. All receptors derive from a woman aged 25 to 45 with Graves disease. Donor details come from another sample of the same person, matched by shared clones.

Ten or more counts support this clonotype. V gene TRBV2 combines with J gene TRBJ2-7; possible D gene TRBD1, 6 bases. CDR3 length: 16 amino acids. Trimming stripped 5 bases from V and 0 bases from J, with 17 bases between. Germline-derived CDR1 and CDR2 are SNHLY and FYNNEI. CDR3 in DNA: TGTGCCAGCAGTCAAAGACCCGGGACATTCTCCTACGAGCAGTACTTC. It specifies CASSQRPGTFSYEQYF.

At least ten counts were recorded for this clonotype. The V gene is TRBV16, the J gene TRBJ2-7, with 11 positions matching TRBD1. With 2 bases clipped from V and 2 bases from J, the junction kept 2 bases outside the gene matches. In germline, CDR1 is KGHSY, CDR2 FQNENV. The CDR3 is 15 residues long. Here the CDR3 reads CASSQGGQGAYEQYF. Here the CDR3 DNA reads TGTGCCAGCAGCCAAGGGGGACAGGGGGCCTACGAGCAGTACTTC.

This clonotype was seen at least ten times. CDR3 amino acids: CASSLKGRGNEQFF. The CDR3 DNA reads TGTGCCAGCAGCTTAAAGGGGCGAGGGAATGAGCAGTTCTTC. The chain uses TRBV11-3 and TRBJ2-1; the D call may be TRBD1 or TRBD2 (5 bases each). V lost 2 bases and J 7 bases, leaving 12 bases between the germline ends. Germline V CDR1 and CDR2: SGHNT, YENEEA. The CDR3 runs 14 residues.

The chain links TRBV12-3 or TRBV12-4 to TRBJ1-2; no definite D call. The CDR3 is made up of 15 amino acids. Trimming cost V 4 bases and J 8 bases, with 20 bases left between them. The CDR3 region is CASSSEIFGGLGYTF. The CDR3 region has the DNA TGTGCCAGCAGTTCCGAAATATTCGGAGGTTTGGGCTACACCTTC.

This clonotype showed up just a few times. CDR3 in amino acids: CASSQEWTSGTEQFF. DNA of the CDR3: TGCGCCAGCAGCCAAGAATGGACTAGCGGGACCGAGCAGTTCTTC. The V and J genes are TRBV4-1 and TRBJ2-1; 12 positions match TRBD2. This CDR3 contains 15 residues. Trimming at V came to 0 bases and at J to 10 bases, leaving 4 bases not matched to a gene. Germline lookup yields CDR1 MGHRA and CDR2 YSYEKL.

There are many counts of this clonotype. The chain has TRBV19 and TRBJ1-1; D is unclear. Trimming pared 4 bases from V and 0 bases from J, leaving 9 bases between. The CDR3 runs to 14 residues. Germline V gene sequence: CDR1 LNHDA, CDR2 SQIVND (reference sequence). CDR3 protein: CASSKGMLNTEAFF. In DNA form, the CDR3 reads TGTGCCAGTAGTAAGGGTATGTTGAACACTGAAGCTTTCTTT.

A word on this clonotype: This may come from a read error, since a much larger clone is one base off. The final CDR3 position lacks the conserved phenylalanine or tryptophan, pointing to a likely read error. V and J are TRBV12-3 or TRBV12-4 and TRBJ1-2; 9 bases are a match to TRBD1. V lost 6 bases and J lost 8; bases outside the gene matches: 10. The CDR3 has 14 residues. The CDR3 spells CASRWDRASGGYTL. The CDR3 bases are TGTGCCAGCAGATGGGACAGGGCCTCGGGAGGCTACACCCTC.

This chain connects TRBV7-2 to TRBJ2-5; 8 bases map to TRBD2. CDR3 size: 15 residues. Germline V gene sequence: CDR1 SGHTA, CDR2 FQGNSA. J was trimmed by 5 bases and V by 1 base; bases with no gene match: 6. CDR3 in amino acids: CASSLGRTSPETQYF. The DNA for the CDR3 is TGTGCCAGCAGCTTAGGAAGGACTAGCCCCGAGACCCAGTACTTC.

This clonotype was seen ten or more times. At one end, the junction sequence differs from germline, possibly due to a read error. Written as DNA, the CDR3 is TGTGTCAGCAGTTTAGGGGACAGCGCCTTTGGCTACACCTTC. Translating gives CVSSLGDSAFGYTF. V usage is TRBV12-3 or TRBV12-4 and J usage is TRBJ1-2; TRBD1 agrees at 7 bases. The CDR3 is 14 residues long.

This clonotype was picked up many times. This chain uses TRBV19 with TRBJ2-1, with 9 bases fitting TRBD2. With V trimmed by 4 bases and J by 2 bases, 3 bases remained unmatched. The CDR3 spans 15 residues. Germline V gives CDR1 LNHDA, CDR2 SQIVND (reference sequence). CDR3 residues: CASSTEREAYNEQFF. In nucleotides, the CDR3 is TGTGCCAGTAGTACCGAGCGGGAGGCCTACAATGAGCAGTTCTTC.